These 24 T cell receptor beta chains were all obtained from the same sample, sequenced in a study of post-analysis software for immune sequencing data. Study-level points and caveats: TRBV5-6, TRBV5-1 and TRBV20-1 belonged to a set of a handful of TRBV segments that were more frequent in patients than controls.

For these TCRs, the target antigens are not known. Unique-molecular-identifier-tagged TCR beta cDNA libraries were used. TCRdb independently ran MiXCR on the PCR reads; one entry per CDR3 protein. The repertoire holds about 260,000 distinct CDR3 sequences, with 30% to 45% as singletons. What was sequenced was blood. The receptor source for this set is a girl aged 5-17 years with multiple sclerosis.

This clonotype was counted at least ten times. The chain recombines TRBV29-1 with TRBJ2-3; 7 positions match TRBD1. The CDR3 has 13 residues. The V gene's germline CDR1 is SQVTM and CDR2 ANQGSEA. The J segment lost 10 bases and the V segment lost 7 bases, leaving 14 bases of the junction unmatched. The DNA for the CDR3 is TGCAGCGCAGGACAGGAGCTGATGGGTCCGCAGTATTTT. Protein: CSAGQELMGPQYF.

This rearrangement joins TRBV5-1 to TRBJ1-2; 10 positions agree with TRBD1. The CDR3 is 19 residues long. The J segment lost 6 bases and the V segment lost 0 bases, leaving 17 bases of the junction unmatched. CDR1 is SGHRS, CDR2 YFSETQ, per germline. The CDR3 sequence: CASSLDGSGQGKTTDGYTF. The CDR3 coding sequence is TGCGCCAGCAGCTTGGATGGGTCGGGACAGGGGAAGACTACCGATGGCTACACCTTC.

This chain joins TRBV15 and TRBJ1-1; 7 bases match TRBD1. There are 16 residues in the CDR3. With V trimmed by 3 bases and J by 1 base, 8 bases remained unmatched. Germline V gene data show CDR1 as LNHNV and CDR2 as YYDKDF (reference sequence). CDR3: CATSRGRGTANTEAFF. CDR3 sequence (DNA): TGTGCCACCAGCAGGGGACGTGGGACAGCGAACACTGAAGCTTTCTTT.

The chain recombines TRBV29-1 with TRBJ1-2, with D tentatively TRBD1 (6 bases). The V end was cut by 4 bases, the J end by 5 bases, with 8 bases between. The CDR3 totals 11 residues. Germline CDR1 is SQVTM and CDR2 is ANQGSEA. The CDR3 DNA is TGCAGCGTTGCAGGGGATTATGGCTACACCTTC. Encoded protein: CSVAGDYGYTF. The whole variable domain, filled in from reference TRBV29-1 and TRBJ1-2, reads SAVISQKPSRDICQRGTSLTIQCQVDSQVTMMFWYRQQPGQSLTLIATANQGSEATYESGFVIDKFPISRPNLTFSTLTVSNMSPEDSSIYLCSVAGDYGYTFGSGTRLTVV.

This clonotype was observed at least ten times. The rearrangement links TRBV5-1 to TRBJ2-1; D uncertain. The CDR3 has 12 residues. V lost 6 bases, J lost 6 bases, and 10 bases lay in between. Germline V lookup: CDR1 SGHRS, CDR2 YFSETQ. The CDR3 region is CASIASTNEQFF. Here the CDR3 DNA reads TGCGCCAGCATAGCTAGTACCAATGAGCAGTTCTTC. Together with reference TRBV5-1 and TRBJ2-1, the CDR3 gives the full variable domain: KAGVTQTPRYLIKTRGQQVTLSCSPISGHRSVSWYQQTPGQGLQFLFEYFSETQRNKGNFPGRFSGRQFSNSRSEMNVSTLELGDSALYLCASIASTNEQFFGPGTRLTVL.

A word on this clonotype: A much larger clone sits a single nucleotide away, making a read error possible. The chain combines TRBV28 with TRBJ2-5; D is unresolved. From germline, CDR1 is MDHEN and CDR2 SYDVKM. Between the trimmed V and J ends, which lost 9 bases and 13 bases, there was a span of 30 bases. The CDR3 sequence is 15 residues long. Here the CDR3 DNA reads TGTGCCAGGCGACACTCAGAAGTCCTCTCCTACGAGCGGTACTTC. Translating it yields CARRHSEVLSYERYF.

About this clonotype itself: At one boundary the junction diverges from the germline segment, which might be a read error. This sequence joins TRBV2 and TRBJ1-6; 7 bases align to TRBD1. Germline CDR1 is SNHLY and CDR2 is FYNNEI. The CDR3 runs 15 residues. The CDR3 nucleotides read TGTGCCAGCAGTCGGGACAGCTCCTATAATTCATCCCTCCACTTT. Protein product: CASSRDSSYNSSLHF.

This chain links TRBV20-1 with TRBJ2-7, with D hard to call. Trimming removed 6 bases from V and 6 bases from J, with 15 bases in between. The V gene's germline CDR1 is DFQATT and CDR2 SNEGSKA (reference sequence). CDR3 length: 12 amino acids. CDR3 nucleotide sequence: TGCAGTGCCAGGACGGTGAGGTTCGAGCAGTACTTC. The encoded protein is CSARTVRFEQYF.

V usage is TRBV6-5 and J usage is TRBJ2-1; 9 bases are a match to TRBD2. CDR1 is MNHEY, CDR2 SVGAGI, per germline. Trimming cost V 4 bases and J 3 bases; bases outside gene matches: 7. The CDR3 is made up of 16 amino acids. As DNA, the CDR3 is TGTGCCAGCAGTTTTAAGGCTAGCGGGGTCTACAATGAGCAGTTCTTC. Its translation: CASSFKASGVYNEQFF.

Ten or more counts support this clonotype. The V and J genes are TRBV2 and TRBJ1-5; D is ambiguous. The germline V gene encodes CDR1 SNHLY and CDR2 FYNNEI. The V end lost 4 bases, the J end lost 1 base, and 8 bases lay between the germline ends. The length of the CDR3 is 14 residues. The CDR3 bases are TGTGCCAGCAGTGCGGCAACCAGCAATCAGCCCCAGCATTTT. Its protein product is CASSAATSNQPQHF.

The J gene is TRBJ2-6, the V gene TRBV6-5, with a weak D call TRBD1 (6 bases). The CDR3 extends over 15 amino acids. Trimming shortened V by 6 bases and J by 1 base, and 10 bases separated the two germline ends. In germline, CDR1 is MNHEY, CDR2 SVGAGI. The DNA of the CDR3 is TGTGCCAGCAGGCGCGACAGGTCTGGGGCCAACGTCCTGACTTTC. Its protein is CASRRDRSGANVLTF.

The DNA for the CDR3 is TGTGCCACCAGTTCTCCTGGACAGGGGGCGCCCGGGTTTGAAAAACTGTTTTTT. Translating it yields CATSSPGQGAPGFEKLFF. The J gene is TRBJ1-4, the V gene TRBV15; 11 nucleotides line up with TRBD1. Germline CDR1 reads LNHNV; CDR2 reads YYDKDF (reference sequence). J lost 7 bases, V lost 6 bases, and 16 bases had no gene match. The CDR3 extends over 18 amino acids.

The CDR3 region is CASSPLAGGYEQYF. Written as DNA, the CDR3 is TGTGCCAGCAGTCCGTTAGCGGGAGGCTACGAGCAGTACTTC. The J gene is TRBJ2-7, the V gene TRBV12-3 or TRBV12-4; 10 nucleotides agree with TRBD2. Losses at the gene ends were 5 bases for V and 3 bases for J; bases not matched to a gene: 4. This CDR3 region has 14 residues.

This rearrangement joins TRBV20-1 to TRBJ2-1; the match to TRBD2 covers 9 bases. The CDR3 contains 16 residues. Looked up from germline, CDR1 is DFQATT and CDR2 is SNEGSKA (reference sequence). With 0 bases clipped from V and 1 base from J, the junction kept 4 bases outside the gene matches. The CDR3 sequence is CSARERSGRSYNEQFF. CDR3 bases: TGCAGTGCTAGAGAACGTAGCGGGAGATCCTACAATGAGCAGTTCTTC.

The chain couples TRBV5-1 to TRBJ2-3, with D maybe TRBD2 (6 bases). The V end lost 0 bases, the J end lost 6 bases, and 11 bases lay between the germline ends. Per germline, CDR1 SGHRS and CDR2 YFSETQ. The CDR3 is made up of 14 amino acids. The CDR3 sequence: CASSLGGEVDTQYF. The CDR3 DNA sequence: TGCGCCAGCAGCTTGGGAGGGGAGGTCGATACGCAGTATTTT.

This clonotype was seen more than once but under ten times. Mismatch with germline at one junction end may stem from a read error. The DNA of the CDR3 is TGTGCCGGCAGCCGTGGGGGCAGATCGACCACTGAAGCTTTCTTT. It translates to CAGSRGGRSTTEAFF. J is TRBJ1-1 and V is TRBV3-1; maybe TRBD1 (6 bases). The germline V gene encodes CDR1 LGHDT and CDR2 YNNKEL (reference sequence). This CDR3 contains 15 residues. The whole variable domain, filled in from reference TRBV3-1 and TRBJ1-1, reads DTAVSQTPKYLVTQMGNDKSIKCEQNLGHDTMYWYKQDSKKFLKIMFSYNNKELIINETVPNRFSPKSPDKAHLNLHINSLELGDSAVYFCAGSRGGRSTTEAFFGQGTRLTVV.

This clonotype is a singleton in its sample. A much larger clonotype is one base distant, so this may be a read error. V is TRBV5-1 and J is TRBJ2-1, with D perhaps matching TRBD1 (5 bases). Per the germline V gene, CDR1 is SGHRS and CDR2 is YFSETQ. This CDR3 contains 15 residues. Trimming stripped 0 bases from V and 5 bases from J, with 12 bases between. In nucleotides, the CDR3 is TGCGCCAGCAGCTTGGAAGGGGTGTCCCACAATGAGCAGTTCTTC. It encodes CASSLEGVSHNEQFF.

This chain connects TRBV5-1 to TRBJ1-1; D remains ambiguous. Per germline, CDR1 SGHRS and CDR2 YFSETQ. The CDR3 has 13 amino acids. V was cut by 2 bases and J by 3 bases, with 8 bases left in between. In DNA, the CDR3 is TGCGCCAGCAGCTTTTACTTGGACACTGAAGCTTTCTTT. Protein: CASSFYLDTEAFF.

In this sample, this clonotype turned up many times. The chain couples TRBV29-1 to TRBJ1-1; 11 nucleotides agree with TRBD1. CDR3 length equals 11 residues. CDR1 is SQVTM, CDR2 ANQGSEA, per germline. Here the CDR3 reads CTGQGATEAFF. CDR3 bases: TGCACCGGACAGGGGGCAACTGAAGCTTTCTTT.

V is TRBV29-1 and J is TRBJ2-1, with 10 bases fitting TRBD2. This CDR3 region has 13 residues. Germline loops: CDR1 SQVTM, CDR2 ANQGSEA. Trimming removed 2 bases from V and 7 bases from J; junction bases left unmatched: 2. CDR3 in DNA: TGCAGCGTTGAACTAGCGGGAGTTAATGAGCAGTTCTTC. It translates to CSVELAGVNEQFF.

Written as DNA, the CDR3 is TGTGCCAGCAGTTCGGACAGGGGGCAAGAGACCCAGTTCTTC. Translated, it gives CASSSDRGQETQFF. The rearrangement uses TRBV6-6 and TRBJ2-1; the match to TRBD1 covers 11 bases. Germline trimming cut 4 bases from V and 13 bases from J; bases unmatched to any gene: 9. The CDR3 is made up of 14 amino acids. The germline CDR1 and CDR2 sequences are MNHNY and SVGAGI (reference sequence).

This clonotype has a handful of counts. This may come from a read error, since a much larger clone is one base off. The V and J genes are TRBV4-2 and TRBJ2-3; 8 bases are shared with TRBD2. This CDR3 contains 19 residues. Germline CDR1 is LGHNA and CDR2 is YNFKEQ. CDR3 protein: CASSPRLARASYLTGTQYF. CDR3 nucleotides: TGTGCCAGCAGCCCCCGACTAGCGCGGGCCTCCTATCTCACAGGTACGCAGTATTTT.

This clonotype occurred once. The CDR3 protein is CASSLAGAGVTDTQYF. CDR3 nucleotide sequence: TGCGCCAGCAGCTTGGCCGGAGCGGGCGTCACAGATACGCAGTATTTT. V and J are TRBV5-1 and TRBJ2-3; D is possibly TRBD2 (6 bases). With 0 bases removed from V and 2 bases from J, the gap between germline ends came to 13 bases. The CDR3 is 16 residues long. Germline lookup yields CDR1 SGHRS and CDR2 YFSETQ.

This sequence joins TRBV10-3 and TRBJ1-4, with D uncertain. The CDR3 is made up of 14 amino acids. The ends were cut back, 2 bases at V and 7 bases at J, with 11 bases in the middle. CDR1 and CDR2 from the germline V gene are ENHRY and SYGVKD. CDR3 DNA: TGTGCCATCAGTGAGATTAAGGGAGGTGAAAAACTGTTTTTT. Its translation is CAISEIKGGEKLFF.